This T cell receptor beta chain is from a study of cytomegalovirus exposure and HLA in healthy donors. On the study more broadly: There were around 100 million unique TCR beta sequences, drawn from roughly 200 million T cells, in an earlier analysis. Early released data had around 79 million unique TCRs, all coming from HLA-typed donors. Study-level results: A later examination showed that TCR association rates differed by HLA locus, with DRB1 most and HLA-C fewest. CMV serostatus was the sole immune exposure data available.

From germline, CDR1 is SNHLY and CDR2 FYNNEI. The CDR3 is 13 amino acids. V trimming: 8 bases; J trimming: 2 bases; junction bases outside the gene matches: 4. Both 60 Vbeta primers and 13 Jbeta primers went into the PCR. TCRdb keeps only in-frame clones here, not all; method: immunoSEQ multiplex PCR. The sample records 120,000 or so clones, 82% being singletons. Note on this clone: The antigen is undetermined.

This clonotype originated in a male donor in good health and CMV-seropositive. The specimen was PBMCs. The J gene is TRBJ2-7, the V gene TRBV2, with 9 nucleotides matching TRBD1. The CDR3 protein is CASGDRVAYEQYF. The DNA for the CDR3 is TGTGCCAGCGGGGACAGGGTGGCCTACGAGCAGTACTTC.